The entry below describes one T cell receptor beta chain. Germline CDR1 is LNHDA and CDR2 is SQIVND (reference sequence). The V gene lost 5 bases and the J gene lost 3 bases, with 14 bases spanning the gap. This CDR3 has 14 residues. Donors were all healthy Caucasians. This specimen comes from a study of identical twins. TCRdb independently ran MiXCR on the 5' RACE reads; one entry per CDR3 protein. The table has fewer than 250,000 distinct CDR3 sequences, about 15% seen once; the top ten hold less than 45%. These same data were also listed under a study on T cells expressing NK-cell markers. As reported in that work: The authors sequenced eight donors, of whom seven were HCMV-seropositive and one was seronegative. Dominant NKG2C+ clonotypes made up roughly 1.0-7.5% of CD8+ T cells in over five donors. Expanded NKG2C+ T cell clones were not confirmed as HCMV-specific.

This TCR derives from a woman aged 18-29 years in good health. The chain is built from TRBV19 and TRBJ2-7, with D perhaps assigned TRBD1 or TRBD2 (5 bases each). Sequencing was done on a sample of CD8+ T cells sorted from blood. In nucleotides, the CDR3 is TGTGCCAGTAGTCTATCGGGGCACTACTACGAGCAGTACTTC. Translation: CASSLSGHYYEQYF.